Below are 7 T cell receptor beta chains sequenced from a single sample in a study of CD8+ T cells in alopecia areata. Reverse transcription of extracted RNA yielded cDNA, which provided the sequencing template. The table came from immunoSEQ multiplex PCR; TCRdb's copy has only in-frame clones and leaves some out. The sample has about 100,000 clones; just under 60% are singletons. Documented treatment: oral pan-JAK inhibitor, 5-10 mg twice daily. The sample here was CD8+ T cells sorted from blood, taken at roughly week 58, from a patient treated with tofacitinib. The receptors originated from a human donor with alopecia areata.

The CDR3 DNA reads TGTGCCAGCAGTCAGACGCCATATGGCTACACCTTC. Its protein product is CASSQTPYGYTF. The V and J genes are TRBV9 and TRBJ1-2; the D is unclear. The CDR3 extends over 12 amino acids. Germline loops: CDR1 SGDLS, CDR2 YYNGEE. Deletions cut 5 bases from V and 5 bases from J, with 10 bases between.

This clone occurred once. The rearrangement joins TRBV10-3 to TRBJ2-7; no clear D gene. Germline CDR1 is ENHRY and CDR2 is SYGVKD. CDR3 length: 12 amino acids. Trimming removed 3 bases at V and 7 bases at J, with 10 bases between. The CDR3 DNA sequence: TGTGCCATCAGTGATGGGCACCCGGAGCAGTACTTC. Its translation is CAISDGHPEQYF.

This sequence joins TRBV27 and TRBJ2-1; D is possibly TRBD1 (6 bases). The germline V gene has CDR1 MNHEY and CDR2 SMNVEV (reference sequence). The CDR3 runs to 14 residues. V was clipped by 10 bases and J by 7 bases, with 20 bases between them. The DNA for the CDR3 is TGTGCCACCCAAATTTCCGGGACAAAGAATGAGCAGTTCTTC. Amino acid sequence: CATQISGTKNEQFF.

The chain combines TRBV7-9 with TRBJ1-6; the D gene is possibly TRBD1 (5 bases). The germline CDR1 and CDR2 sequences are SEHNR and FQNEAQ (reference sequence). The ends were cut back, 5 bases at V and 5 bases at J, with 13 bases in the middle. The CDR3 runs 15 residues. The CDR3 sequence: CASSGTGTDNSPLHF. The CDR3 nucleotides are TGTGCCAGCAGCGGAACCGGGACGGATAATTCACCCCTCCACTTT.

A few counts support this clone. The V gene is TRBV4-1, the J gene TRBJ2-7, with D unresolved. V gave up 4 bases and J gave up 7 bases, with 14 bases separating them. The CDR3 is made up of 13 amino acids. Germline CDR1 reads MGHRA; CDR2 reads YSYEKL. The DNA of the CDR3 is TGCGCCAGCAGCCCGCCGCGAGACTGGGAGCAGTACTTC. This sequence encodes CASSPPRDWEQYF.

The chain couples TRBV2 to TRBJ2-5; either TRBD1 or TRBD2 may fit D (5 bases each). The CDR3 length is 16 residues. Germline V CDR1 and CDR2: SNHLY, FYNNEI. Trimming stripped 3 bases from V and 1 base from J, with 15 bases between. CDR3 sequence: CASSDVTFGTQETQYF. Written as DNA, the CDR3 is TGTGCCAGCAGTGATGTTACGTTCGGGACCCAAGAGACCCAGTACTTC. The whole variable domain, filled in from reference TRBV2 and TRBJ2-5, reads EPEVTQTPSHQVTQMGQEVILRCVPISNHLYFYWYRQILGQKVEFLVSFYNNEISEKSEIFDDQFSVERPDGSNFTLKIRSTKLEDSAMYFCASSDVTFGTQETQYFGPGTRLLVL.

The V and J genes are TRBV6-5 and TRBJ2-7, with TRBD2 as a possible D gene (6 bases). This CDR3 contains 14 residues. Trimming left V 8 bases short and J 1 base short, with 15 bases between. Germline V gene lookup returns CDR1 MNHEY and CDR2 SVGAGI. CDR3 DNA sequence: TGTGCCAGCGACCGAATGGGGGGTTCCTACGAGCAGTACTTC. Its translation is CASDRMGGSYEQYF.